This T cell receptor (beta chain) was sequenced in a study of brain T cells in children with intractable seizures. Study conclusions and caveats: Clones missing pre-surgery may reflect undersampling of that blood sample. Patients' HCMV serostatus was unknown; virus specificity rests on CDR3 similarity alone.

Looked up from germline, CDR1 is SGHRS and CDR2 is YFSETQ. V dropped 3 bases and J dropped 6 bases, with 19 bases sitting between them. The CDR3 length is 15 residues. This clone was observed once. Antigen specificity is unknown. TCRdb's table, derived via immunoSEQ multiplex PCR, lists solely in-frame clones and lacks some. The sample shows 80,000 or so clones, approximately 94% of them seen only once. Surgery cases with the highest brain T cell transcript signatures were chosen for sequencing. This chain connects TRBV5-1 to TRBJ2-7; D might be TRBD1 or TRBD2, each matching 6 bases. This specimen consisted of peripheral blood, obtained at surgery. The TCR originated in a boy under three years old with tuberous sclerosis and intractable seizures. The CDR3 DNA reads TGCGCCAGCAGCTCCAGTGAGGGGGGATACGGCGAGCAGTACTTC. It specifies CASSSSEGGYGEQYF.